Presented here are 2 T cell receptor beta chains from one specimen sequenced in a study of low-dose radiotherapy and immunotherapy resistance in tumors. Primers targeting TRAV and TRBV primed first-strand cDNA, covering alpha and beta chains. TCRs were put through approximately 20 PCR cycles of amplification with Phusion. A constant-region primer and the V-primer adapter served as the primer pair. TCRdb recomputed calls from the reads with MiXCR, one row per CDR3 protein. The table has tens of thousands of distinct CDR3 sequences, around 20% seen once. Specified time point: after trial treatment. Treatment here: LDRT plus nivolumab, ipilimumab, low-dose cyclophosphamide and aspirin (RACIN trial). Sequenced material: PBMCs, taken after low-dose radiotherapy plus immunotherapy. The receptor source for this set is a female donor with ovarian cancer.

This clonotype was found many times. The chain carries TRBV19 and TRBJ2-5; 9 positions match TRBD1. The V gene end was trimmed by 1 base and the J gene end by 4 bases; junction bases not matched to a gene: 4. The CDR3 has 15 residues. Per the germline V gene, CDR1 is LNHDA and CDR2 is SQIVND (reference sequence). The CDR3 DNA follows: TGTGCCAGTAGTATAGGTACAGGGGGCGGAGAGACCCAGTACTTC. Its protein is CASSIGTGGGETQYF.

This clonotype showed up many times. J is TRBJ1-4 and V is TRBV5-8, with a tentative D call TRBD1 (5 bases). Germline assignment: CDR1 SGHTS and CDR2 YDEGEE. CDR3 length equals 14 residues. Trimming stripped 0 bases from V and 2 bases from J, with 5 bases between. CDR3 protein: CASSLEGTNEKLFF. CDR3 nucleotides: TGTGCCAGCAGCTTGGAGGGGACTAATGAAAAACTGTTTTTT. Supplemented by reference TRBV5-8 and TRBJ1-4, the full variable domain reads EAGVTQSPTHLIKTRGQQATLRCSPISGHTSVYWYQQALGLGLQFLLWYDEGEERNRGNFPPRFSGRQFPNYSSELNVNALELEDSALYLCASSLEGTNEKLFFGSGTQLSVL.